These 7 T cell receptor beta chains were all obtained from the same sample, sequenced in a study of T cells in Graves' hyperthyroidism and ophthalmopathy. Amplification of TCR beta CDR3 regions used RNA as the template. With the HTBI primer set, the TCR CDR3 went through a first round of RT-PCR. Via MiXCR, TCRdb re-called the multiplex PCR reads, giving one row per CDR3 protein. The sample gives a few hundred thousand distinct CDR3 sequences, roughly 14% of which show up once; 6.5% to 8% is in the top ten. The material sequenced was blood. These receptors all stem from a woman aged 30 to 39 with Graves' hyperthyroidism.

This clonotype was seen at least ten times. The rearrangement links TRBV30 to TRBJ2-7; D is possibly TRBD1 or TRBD2 (5 bases each). Trimming took off 3 bases at V and 0 bases at J, with 15 bases between the two ends. Germline loops: CDR1 GTSNPN, CDR2 SVGIG (reference sequence). The CDR3 runs 15 residues. The CDR3 nucleotides are TGTGCCTGGAGCCCCGGGACCGATAGCTCCTACGAGCAGTACTTC. This encodes CAWSPGTDSSYEQYF.

This clonotype occurred a few times. This rearrangement joins TRBV10-1 to TRBJ1-1; 9 bases are a match to TRBD1. This CDR3 has 15 amino acids. Germline V lookup: CDR1 WNHNN, CDR2 SYGVQD (reference sequence). V was clipped by 2 bases and J by 4 bases; unmatched bases: 5. CDR3 protein: CASSENRGPGTEAFF. CDR3 in DNA: TGCGCCAGCAGTGAGAACAGGGGGCCGGGCACTGAAGCTTTCTTT.

V and J are TRBV29-1 and TRBJ2-7; 7 nucleotides line up with TRBD1. The CDR3 length is 15 residues. The germline gives CDR1 SQVTM, CDR2 ANQGSEA. The V and J ends lost 0 bases and 2 bases, in that order; junction bases with no gene match: 7. CDR3 nucleotides: TGCAGCGTTGAAGATCAGAGACAGGGAACCTACGAGCAGTACTTC. Amino acids: CSVEDQRQGTYEQYF.

This clonotype was observed a handful of times. The chain is built from TRBV2 and TRBJ1-1; D might be TRBD1 (5 bases). V was clipped by 3 bases and J by 0 bases, with 8 bases between them. The CDR3 covers 14 residues. CDR1 SNHLY and CDR2 FYNNEI come from the germline V gene. CDR3 in amino acids: CASSDGGVNTEAFF. CDR3 bases: TGTGCCAGCAGTGATGGGGGAGTGAACACTGAAGCTTTCTTT. The complete variable domain, with remaining parts taken from reference TRBV2 and TRBJ1-1, reads EPEVTQTPSHQVTQMGQEVILRCVPISNHLYFYWYRQILGQKVEFLVSFYNNEISEKSEIFDDQFSVERPDGSNFTLKIRSTKLEDSAMYFCASSDGGVNTEAFFGQGTRLTVV.

A few counts support this clonotype. The V call is TRBV3-1, the J call TRBJ2-1, with 11 bases that match TRBD2. Unmatched junction bases numbered 4, after V lost 4 bases and J lost 5 bases. The CDR3 runs to 15 residues. The V gene's germline CDR1 is LGHDT and CDR2 YNNKEL (reference sequence). The CDR3 DNA sequence: TGTGCCAGCAGCCCCTTAGCGGGAGGGCACAATGAGCAGTTCTTC. Translating it yields CASSPLAGGHNEQFF.

The rearrangement joins TRBV9 to TRBJ2-1, with TRBD2 as a possible D gene (6 bases). V lost 2 bases and J lost 5, with 17 bases in between. This CDR3 is 16 amino acids long. The germline gives CDR1 SGDLS, CDR2 YYNGEE. In nucleotides, the CDR3 is TGTGCCAGCAGCGTTCTACATACTAGCAGTCACAATGAGCAGTTCTTC. It is translated as CASSVLHTSSHNEQFF.

With regard to this clonotype: Given a much more abundant clone one base away, this may be a read error. The chain links TRBV18 to TRBJ2-3, with D unresolved. Germline CDR1 and CDR2: KGHSH and LQKENI. Trimming shortened V by 5 bases and J by 5 bases, and 17 bases separated the two germline ends. The CDR3 loop spans 15 amino acids. Here the CDR3 reads CASSSQTPAGDTQYF. In nucleotides, the CDR3 is TGTGCCAGCTCATCCCAGACTCCCGCTGGAGATACGCAGTATTTT.